Presented here are 10 T cell receptor beta chains from one specimen sequenced in a study of blood T cell repertoires in COVID-19. Assay: immunoSEQ multiplex PCR; the TCRdb copy retains only in-frame clones and omits some. Of tens of thousands of clones in the sample, around 88% were seen once. Sequencing was done on a sample of peripheral blood. These receptors came from a man in his 60s with acute or convalescent COVID-19.

The chain has TRBV28 and TRBJ2-7, with D possibly TRBD2 on 5 matching bases. Deletions cut 6 bases from V and 4 bases from J, with 13 bases between. This CDR3 has 13 amino acids. In germline, CDR1 is MDHEN, CDR2 SYDVKM. CDR3 loop: CASSLTGDYEQYF. The CDR3 region has the DNA TGTGCCAGCAGCTTAACCGGGGATTACGAGCAGTACTTC.

The V and J genes are TRBV5-6 and TRBJ2-3, with 12 bases matching TRBD2. The junction had 5 bases not matched to a gene; V was cut back by 4 bases and J by 5 bases. CDR3 size: 15 residues. The germline V gene encodes CDR1 SGHDT and CDR2 YYEEEE. The CDR3 sequence: CASSQLAGGVDTQYF. The DNA for the CDR3 is TGTGCCAGCAGCCAACTAGCGGGAGGAGTAGATACGCAGTATTTT.

This chain links TRBV4-2 with TRBJ2-5; 7 bases are a match to TRBD1. Germline V lookup: CDR1 LGHNA, CDR2 YNFKEQ. CDR3 size: 15 residues. The junction had 2 bases not matched to a gene; V was cut back by 1 base and J by 0 bases. CDR3 in DNA: TGTGCCAGCAGCCAAGCACAGGGGAACCAAGAGACCCAGTACTTC. Its protein product is CASSQAQGNQETQYF.

The rearrangement joins TRBV19 to TRBJ1-5, with D possibly being TRBD1 (6 bases). Germline lookup yields CDR1 LNHDA and CDR2 SQIVND (reference sequence). The V end was cut by 3 bases, the J end by 0 bases, with 15 bases between. The CDR3 loop spans 17 amino acids. The CDR3 DNA reads TGTGCCAGTAGTATGTCAGGGGCTGGGGTTAGCAATCAGCCCCAGCATTTT. Translating it yields CASSMSGAGVSNQPQHF.

The rearrangement uses TRBV6-6 and TRBJ1-1; 9 bases line up with TRBD1. The CDR3 has 18 amino acids. With V trimmed by 5 bases and J by 0 bases, 13 bases remained unmatched. Germline V gene data show CDR1 as MNHNY and CDR2 as SVGAGI (reference sequence). CDR3 region: CASSRTGQGVLLNTEAFF. Written as DNA, the CDR3 is TGTGCCAGCAGTCGAACGGGACAGGGTGTTTTGTTGAACACTGAAGCTTTCTTT.

To note about this clone: One end of the junction does not line up with germline, which may come from a read error. The J gene is TRBJ2-5, the V gene TRBV7-7; 11 bases agree with TRBD2. The CDR3 sequence is 20 residues long. The germline CDR1 and CDR2 sequences are SSHAT and FNYEAQ (reference sequence). The CDR3 nucleotides read TGTGCTAGCAGCTTAAAAGGTGATGACGTAGCGGGGGGGCCTCGAGAGACCCAGTACTTC. This gives the protein CASSLKGDDVAGGPRETQYF.

The V call is TRBV11-3, the J call TRBJ2-6, with a possible D match to TRBD1 (6 bases). CDR1 SGHNT and CDR2 YENEEA come from the germline V gene. Trimming pared 5 bases from V and 4 bases from J, leaving 12 bases between. There are 15 residues in the CDR3. The CDR3 region is CASSIQGPGANVLTF. In DNA form, the CDR3 reads TGTGCCAGCAGCATACAGGGACCCGGGGCCAACGTCCTGACTTTC. The full variable domain, with the rest looked up from reference TRBV11-3 and TRBJ2-6, is EAGVVQSPRYKIIEKKQPVAFWCNPISGHNTLYWYLQNLGQGPELLIRYENEEAVDDSQLPKDRFSAERLKGVDSTLKIQPAELGDSAVYLCASSIQGPGANVLTFGAGSRLTVL.

The rearrangement uses TRBV18 and TRBJ2-4; a weak D match, TRBD2 (5 bases). Trimming removed 2 bases from V and 0 bases from J, with 17 bases in between. Per germline, CDR1 KGHSH and CDR2 LQKENI. The CDR3 runs to 18 residues. Here the CDR3 DNA reads TGTGCCAGCTCACCAAAGGAGACGGGGAAGGAAGCCAAAAACATTCAGTACTTC. Its translation: CASSPKETGKEAKNIQYF.

This rearrangement joins TRBV2 to TRBJ2-5, with 7 nucleotides matching TRBD1. Germline CDR1 SNHLY, CDR2 FYNNEI. There are 17 residues in the CDR3. V shed 5 bases, J shed 5 bases, and the junction held 17 bases outside the gene matches. The CDR3 sequence: CASSYSRGFESEETQYF. CDR3 nucleotide sequence: TGTGCCAGCAGTTACTCCAGGGGGTTCGAGAGTGAGGAGACCCAGTACTTC.

The V gene is TRBV27, the J gene TRBJ1-2; TRBD1 matches 9 bases. The V segment lost 6 bases and the J segment 0 bases; nucleotides outside the gene matches: 17. The CDR3 is 19 amino acids. The germline V gene encodes CDR1 MNHEY and CDR2 SMNVEV (reference sequence). CDR3 nucleotides: TGTGCCAGCAGCCGCTCCTTAGGGGGGACAGGGCCAGCTAACTATGGCTACACCTTC. Protein sequence: CASSRSLGGTGPANYGYTF.